The text below deals with one T cell receptor beta chain. The data belong to a study of control samples from healthy donors and cancer patients. Only in-frame clones appear in the TCRdb table, and some are missing; sequencing was by immunoSEQ multiplex PCR. The table records about 120,000 clones, approximately 92% of them present only once. Per the germline V gene, CDR1 is SGHAT and CDR2 is FQNNGV. The CDR3 runs to 11 residues. Deletions cut 3 bases from V and 4 bases from J, with 3 bases between. Sequencing input: PBMCs. The clonotype originates from a man older than 75 with head and neck cancer. The chain uses TRBV11-2 and TRBJ1-2; D gene unclear. The CDR3 DNA sequence: TGTGCCAGCAGCTTCCGCTATGGCTACACCTTC. Encoded protein: CASSFRYGYTF.